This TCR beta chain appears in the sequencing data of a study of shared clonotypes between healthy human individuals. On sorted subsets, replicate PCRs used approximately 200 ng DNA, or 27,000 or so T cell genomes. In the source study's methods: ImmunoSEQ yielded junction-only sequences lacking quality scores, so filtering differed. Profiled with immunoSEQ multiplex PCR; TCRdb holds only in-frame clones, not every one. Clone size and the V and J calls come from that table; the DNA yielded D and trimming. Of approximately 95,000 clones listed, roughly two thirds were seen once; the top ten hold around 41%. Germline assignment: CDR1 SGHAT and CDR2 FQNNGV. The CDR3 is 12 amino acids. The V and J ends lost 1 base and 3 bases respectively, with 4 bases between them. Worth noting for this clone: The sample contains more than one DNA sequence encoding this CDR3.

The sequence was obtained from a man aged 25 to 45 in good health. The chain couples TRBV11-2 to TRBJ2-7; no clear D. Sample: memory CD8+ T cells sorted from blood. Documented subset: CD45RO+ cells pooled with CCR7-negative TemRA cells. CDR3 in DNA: TGTGCCAGCAGCTTAGTCAACTACGAGCAGTACTTC. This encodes CASSLVNYEQYF.